This entry describes one TCR beta chain. The J segment lost 3 bases and the V segment lost 5 bases, leaving 10 bases of the junction unmatched. The CDR3 totals 16 residues. Germline V gene data show CDR1 as MGHRA and CDR2 as YSYEKL. This specimen comes from a study of blood T cell repertoires in COVID-19. Across the whole study: From the United States, Italy and Spain came samples of acute and convalescent COVID-19. In each case, the material was cDNA or gDNA derived from T cells, B-cell-depleted T cells, or PBMCs.

Authors' processing steps: Amplification from reference gene primers served as the basis for estimated nucleated cell counts. Clones were read by immunoSEQ multiplex PCR, and TCRdb kept only the in-frame ones, dropping some. V and J calls and clone size are those listed in that table; D and trimming were worked out from the DNA. The data contain about 240,000 clones, just under 85% of them singletons. The source is a woman older than 75 with acute or convalescent COVID-19. The chain combines TRBV4-1 with TRBJ1-3; 7 nucleotides agree with TRBD1. The sample comprised peripheral blood. CDR3 DNA: TGCGCCAGCAGCGGTAGACAGGGCTCTAATGGAAACACCATATATTTT. Protein sequence: CASSGRQGSNGNTIYF.